This T cell receptor (beta chain) is drawn from a study of blood T cell repertoires in COVID-19. Across the study: Sites across the United States, Italy and Spain contributed samples from acute and convalescent COVID-19.

Assay: immunoSEQ multiplex PCR; the TCRdb copy retains only in-frame clones and omits some. The sample records a few hundred thousand clones, 80% to 90% being singletons. Two consecutive negative NP/OP PCR tests, clearance, or resolved symptoms defined Cohort 3 recovery. The TCR was taken from a woman aged 18-30 years who had recovered from COVID-19. The source material was PBMCs or T cells enriched from blood (not recorded which).

This chain's CDR3 is CASSQEGQGFTGELFF. CDR3 nucleotides: TGCGCCAGCAGCCAAGAGGGACAGGGGTTCACCGGGGAGCTGTTTTTT. The chain has TRBV4-3 and TRBJ2-2, with 10 positions matching TRBD1. V shed 0 bases and J 4 bases; nucleotides not matched to a gene: 2. The CDR3 has 16 amino acids. CDR1 and CDR2 (germline): LGHNA, YSLEER.